This T cell receptor (beta chain) was recorded in a study of cytotoxic CD8 clonotypes in ibrutinib-treated CLL. Study background: The patient breakdown showed 10 to 12 relapsed/refractory and some 16 treatment-naive cases, with approximately 18 IGHV unmutated. Sequencing produced an average of around 250,000 productive templates and 94,082 productive rearrangements per sample.

The sequencing depth, 1 in 200,000 to 1 in 1 million T cells, was the target. The protocol was immunoSEQ multiplex PCR, while the TCRdb copy is restricted to in-frame clones and leaves out a portion. The sample has hundreds of thousands of clones, 79% seen once; the top ten hold approximately 10%. This clonotype originated in a human donor with chronic lymphocytic leukemia. The sample in question was PBMCs, obtained after 12 months of ibrutinib treatment.

The CDR3 nucleotides are TGCGCCAGCAGCGACCTGGACAGGGTTAACTATGGCTACACCTTC. Translating it yields CASSDLDRVNYGYTF. V usage is TRBV5-1 and J usage is TRBJ1-2, with TRBD1 matching 8 bases. Losses at the gene ends were 4 bases for V and 1 base for J; bases not matched to a gene: 6. This CDR3 has 15 residues. Germline CDR1 SGHRS, CDR2 YFSETQ.